This TCR beta chain emerged from a study of blood T cell repertoires in COVID-19. Study background: The United States, Italy and Spain provided the acute and convalescent COVID-19 samples. PBMCs, B-cell-depleted T cells, or T cells were the source of the cDNA or gDNA that made up the material.

Authors' processing steps: How many nucleated cells were present was estimated from reference gene primer amplification. The method was immunoSEQ multiplex PCR; TCRdb's version includes in-frame clones alone and lacks a portion of them. That table supplies the V and J calls and clone size; D and trimming were determined from the DNA. Among around 350,000 clones listed, approximately 86% were seen once. The V gene end was trimmed by 5 bases and the J gene end by 4 bases; junction bases not matched to a gene: 6. This CDR3 has 14 amino acids. Germline assignment: CDR1 MNHEY and CDR2 SMNVEV (reference sequence).

The rearrangement uses TRBV27 and TRBJ2-7, with 9 bases fitting TRBD2. Sequenced sample: peripheral blood. The source is a human donor in a cohort sampled during active COVID-19. CDR3 DNA: TGTGCCAGCAGTCCAGCGGGAGGCCCTTACGAGCAGTACTTC. Protein product: CASSPAGGPYEQYF.